The clone carrying this T cell receptor (beta chain) was counted only a few times. Its antigen is not identified. The data were obtained in a study of beta chain features in type 1 diabetes. Expressed TCRB transcripts were sequenced because the entire RNA isolate underwent reverse transcription. This table comes from immunoSEQ multiplex PCR, and its TCRdb copy is limited to in-frame clones, with some not included. The sample contains hundreds of thousands of clones, approximately 9.7% of which appear only once. Researchers reported sorting CD4+ naive, central memory, regulatory and stem cell-like memory cells via CD45RO/CCR7/CD25/CD127/CD95/CD27. Study-wide findings and caveats: Within each of all four CD4+ subsets, Type 1 diabetes patients had TCRB CDR3s that were moderately but significantly shorter.

The sample taken for sequencing was central memory CD4+ T cells from blood. The clonotype originates from a man in his thirties or forties with type 1 diabetes.

CDR3 DNA sequence: TGTGCCAGCAGCTCCGGGACAGGGGGCAATTCACCCCTCCACTTT. This gives the protein CASSSGTGGNSPLHF. The gene calls are TRBV7-6 and TRBJ1-6; TRBD1 aligns across 12 bases. The CDR3 spans 15 residues. With 4 bases clipped from V and 7 bases from J, the junction kept 2 bases outside the gene matches. CDR1 and CDR2 (germline): SGHVS, FNYEAQ.